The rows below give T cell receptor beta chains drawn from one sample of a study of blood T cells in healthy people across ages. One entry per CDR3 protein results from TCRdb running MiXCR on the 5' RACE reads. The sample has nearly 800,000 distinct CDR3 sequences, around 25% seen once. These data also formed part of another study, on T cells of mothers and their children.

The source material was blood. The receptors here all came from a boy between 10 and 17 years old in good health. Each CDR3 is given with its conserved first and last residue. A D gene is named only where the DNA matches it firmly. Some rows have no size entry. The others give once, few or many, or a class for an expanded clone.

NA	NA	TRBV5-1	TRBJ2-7	CASSTYQGMQYF	TGCGCCAGCAGCACATACCAGGGTATGCAGTACTTC
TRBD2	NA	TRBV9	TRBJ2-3	CAGSPRGGYTDTQYF	TGTGCCGGCAGCCCCCGGGGAGGGTACACAGATACGCAGTATTTT
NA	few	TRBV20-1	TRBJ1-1	CSASTLEKNTEAFF	TGCAGTGCTAGCACCCTGGAAAAAAACACTGAAGCTTTCTTT
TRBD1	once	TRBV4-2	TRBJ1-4	CASSQTGRGATNEKLFF	TGTGCCAGCAGCCAAACGGGCAGGGGGGCAACTAATGAAAAACTGTTTTTT
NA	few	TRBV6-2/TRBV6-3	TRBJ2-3	CASSYEQESQEDTQYF	TGTGCCAGCAGTTATGAACAGGAGAGTCAGGAAGATACGCAGTATTTT
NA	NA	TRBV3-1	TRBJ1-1	CASSQEWVRAGRDTEAFF	TGTGCCAGCAGCCAAGAATGGGTTCGGGCCGGGAGGGACACTGAAGCTTTCTTT
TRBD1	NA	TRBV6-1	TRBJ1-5	CASSEWGQASNQPQHF	TGTGCCAGCAGTGAATGGGGACAGGCGAGCAATCAGCCCCAGCATTTT
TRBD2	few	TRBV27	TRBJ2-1	CASSNRPGGPDEQFF	TGTGCCAGCAGTAACCGTCCGGGGGGGCCAGATGAGCAGTTCTTC
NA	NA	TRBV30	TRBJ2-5	CAWSERLQETQYF	TGTGCCTGGAGTGAGCGTCTTCAAGAGACCCAGTACTTC
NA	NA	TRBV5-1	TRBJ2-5	CAGSLGVQSLGETQYF	TGCGCCGGCAGCTTGGGAGTCCAGTCCTTGGGCGAGACCCAGTACTTC